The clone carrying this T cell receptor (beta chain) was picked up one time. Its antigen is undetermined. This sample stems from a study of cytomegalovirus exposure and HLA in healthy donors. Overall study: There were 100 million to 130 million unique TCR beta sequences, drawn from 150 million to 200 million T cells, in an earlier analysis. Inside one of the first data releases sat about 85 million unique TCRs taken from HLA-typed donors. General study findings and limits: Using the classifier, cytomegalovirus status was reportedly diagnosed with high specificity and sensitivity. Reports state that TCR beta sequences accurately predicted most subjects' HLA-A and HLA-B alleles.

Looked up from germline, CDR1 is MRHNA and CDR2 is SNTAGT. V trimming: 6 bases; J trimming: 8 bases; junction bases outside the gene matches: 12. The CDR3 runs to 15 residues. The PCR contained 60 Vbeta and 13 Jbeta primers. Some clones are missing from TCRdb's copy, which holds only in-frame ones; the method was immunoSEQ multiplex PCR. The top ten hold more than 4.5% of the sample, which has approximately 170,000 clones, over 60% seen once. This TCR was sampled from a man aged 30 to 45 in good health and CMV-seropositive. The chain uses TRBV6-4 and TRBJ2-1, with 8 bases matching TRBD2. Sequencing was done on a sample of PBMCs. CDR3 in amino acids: CASRILAGSRHEQFF. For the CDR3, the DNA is TGTGCCAGCAGAATTTTAGCGGGGTCCCGGCATGAGCAGTTCTTC.